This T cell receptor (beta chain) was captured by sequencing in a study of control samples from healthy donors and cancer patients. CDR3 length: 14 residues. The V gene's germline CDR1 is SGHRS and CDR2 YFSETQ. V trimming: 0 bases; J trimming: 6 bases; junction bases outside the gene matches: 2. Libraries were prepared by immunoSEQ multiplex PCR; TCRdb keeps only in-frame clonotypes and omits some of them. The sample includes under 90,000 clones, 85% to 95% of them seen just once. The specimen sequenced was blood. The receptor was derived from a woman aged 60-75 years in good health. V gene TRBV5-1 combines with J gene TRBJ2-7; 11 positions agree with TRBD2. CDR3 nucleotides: TGCGCCAGCAGCTTGGATAGCGGGAGGGTCGAGCAGTACTTC. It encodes CASSLDSGRVEQYF.